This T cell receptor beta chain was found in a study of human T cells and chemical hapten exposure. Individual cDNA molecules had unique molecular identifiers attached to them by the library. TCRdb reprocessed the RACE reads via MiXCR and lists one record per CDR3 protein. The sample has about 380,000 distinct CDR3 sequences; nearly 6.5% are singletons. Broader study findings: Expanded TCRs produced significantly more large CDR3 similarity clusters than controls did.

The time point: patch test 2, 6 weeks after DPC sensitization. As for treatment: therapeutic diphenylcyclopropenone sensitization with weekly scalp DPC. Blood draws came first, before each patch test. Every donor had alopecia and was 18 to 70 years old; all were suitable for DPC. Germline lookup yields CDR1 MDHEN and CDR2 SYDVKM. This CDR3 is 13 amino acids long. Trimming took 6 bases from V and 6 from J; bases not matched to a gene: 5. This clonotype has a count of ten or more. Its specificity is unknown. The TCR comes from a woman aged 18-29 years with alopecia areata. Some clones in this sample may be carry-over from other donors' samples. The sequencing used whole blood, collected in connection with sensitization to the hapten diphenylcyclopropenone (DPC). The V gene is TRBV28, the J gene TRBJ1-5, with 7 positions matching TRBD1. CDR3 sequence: CASRADRAQPQHF. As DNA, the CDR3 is TGTGCCAGCAGGGCAGACAGGGCTCAGCCCCAGCATTTT.